These T cell receptor beta chains were read from a single sample in a study of T cell responses to AZD1222 COVID-19 vaccine. Using immunoSEQ multiplex PCR, the repertoire was profiled, and TCRdb retains in-frame clones only, with some absent. The sample records about 53,000 clones, about 88% being singletons. This material consisted of peripheral blood, taken on day 0 of AZD1222 vaccination. The receptors stem from an adult in good health. The CDR3 runs from the conserved cysteine through the conserved F or W. D genes are given only for firm matches. Some rows have no size entry. The others give once, few or many, or a class for an expanded clone.

D gene,CDR3 length,J gene,V gene,clone size,CDR3 DNA,CDR3 protein
NA,14,TRBJ2-5,TRBV9,NA,TGTGCCAGCAGCGTAGCAGGGGACGTAGAGACCCAGTACTTC,CASSVAGDVETQYF
TRBD1,16,TRBJ2-3,TRBV13,NA,TGTGCCAGCAGCATCGGGACAGGGATGTTTCCAGATACGCAGTATTTT,CASSIGTGMFPDTQYF
NA,13,TRBJ2-7,TRBV2,NA,TGTGCCAGCAGCGCTGGGTATACCTACGAGCAGTACTTC,CASSAGYTYEQYF
NA,16,TRBJ1-5,TRBV5-3,NA,TGTGCCAGAAGCACTTACAGGGTTCTGGGCAATCAGCCCCAGCATTTT,CARSTYRVLGNQPQHF
NA,16,TRBJ2-5,TRBV4-2,NA,TGTGCCAGCAGCCAAGATTCCGGGAGAGATGGGGAGACCCAGTACTTC,CASSQDSGRDGETQYF
NA,12,TRBJ2-7,TRBV6-5,NA,TGTGCCAGCAGTCAGTCGCGGGACCGACAGTACTTC,CASSQSRDRQYF
TRBD2,16,TRBJ2-7,TRBV7-9,NA,TGTGCCAGCAGCTCTAGCGGGAGGGCCTCTGTGAGAGAGCAGTACTTC,CASSSSGRASVREQYF
NA,16,TRBJ2-7,TRBV27,NA,TGTGCCAGCAGTTTAGCCCCTGGACGGCCCTCCTACGAGCAGTACTTC,CASSLAPGRPSYEQYF
NA,14,TRBJ1-4,TRBV2,NA,TGTGCCAGCAGTGATCTACAGGGCCTTGGGAAACTGTTTTTT,CASSDLQGLGKLFF
NA,15,TRBJ2-7,TRBV29-1,NA,TGCAGCGTTGTATCGGACCCCGCGTTGCGGCTCGAGCAGTACTTC,CSVVSDPALRLEQYF
TRBD2,16,TRBJ2-1,TRBV2,NA,TGTGCCAGCAGTGAAGCGCGTCTAGCGGGGCACAATGAGCAGTTCTTC,CASSEARLAGHNEQFF
TRBD2,15,TRBJ2-2,TRBV5-6,few,TGTGCCAGCAGCTTGGGACTAGCGGGAGACGGGGAGCTGTTTTTT,CASSLGLAGDGELFF
NA,12,TRBJ2-7,TRBV29-1,NA,TGCAGCGTTGATTCGGGTGGGGACGAGCAGTACTTC,CSVDSGGDEQYF
NA,12,TRBJ2-7,TRBV28,NA,TGTGCCAGCAGTTCGACTCAATACGAGCAGTACTTC,CASSSTQYEQYF
TRBD1,13,TRBJ1-5,TRBV29-1,NA,TGCAGCGTGGGACAGGGCGGCAATCAGCCCCAGCATTTT,CSVGQGGNQPQHF
TRBD1,13,TRBJ1-5,TRBV3-1/TRBV3-2,NA,TGTGCCAGCAGCCGGGACAGAGGAGAGCCCCAGCATTTT,CASSRDRGEPQHF
TRBD2,15,TRBJ2-3,TRBV30,NA,TGTGCCTGGAGTGTTACCCCTACTAGCGCCCATACGCAGTATTTT,CAWSVTPTSAHTQYF
TRBD2,16,TRBJ2-2,TRBV28,NA,TGTGCCAGCAGTCCATGGACTAGCGGGAGAACCGGGGAGCTGTTTTTT,CASSPWTSGRTGELFF
TRBD2,13,TRBJ2-7,TRBV11-3,NA,TGTGCCAGCAGCTTGGCTAGCGGGGACGAGCAGTACTTC,CASSLASGDEQYF
NA,16,TRBJ1-6,TRBV23-1,once,TGCGCCAGCAGTCAATCGGTTGGAAGGGGGAATTCACCCCTCCACTTT,CASSQSVGRGNSPLHF
NA,14,TRBJ2-7,TRBV7-9,NA,TGTGCCAGCAGCTGGGCAGGGAATTCTAACGAGCAGTACTTC,CASSWAGNSNEQYF
NA,14,TRBJ2-7,TRBV19,NA,TGTGCCAGTAGTGGGTCGACAGGTCCCGACGAGCAGTACTTC,CASSGSTGPDEQYF
TRBD1,13,TRBJ1-2,TRBV9,NA,TGTGCCAGCAGCGTAGCAGGGGGTAATGGCTACACCTTC,CASSVAGGNGYTF
NA,10,TRBJ1-1,TRBV7-9,few,TGTGCCAGCGGAGAGGCTGAAGCTTTCTTT,CASGEAEAFF
NA,11,TRBJ2-1,TRBV6-8,NA,TGTGCCAGCAGCTGGCGTTTTGTGCAGTTCTTC,CASSWRFVQFF
NA,14,TRBJ1-2,TRBV5-1,NA,TGCGCCAGCAGCTTGGGAGGGGGGGCGAAAGGCTACACCTTC,CASSLGGGAKGYTF
NA,15,TRBJ1-5,TRBV28,NA,TGTGCCAGCAGTACGCCACAGGGCCCCAATCAGCCCCAGCATTTT,CASSTPQGPNQPQHF
NA,14,TRBJ2-2,TRBV19,NA,TGTGCCAGTAGGGTGAGTTCGAACACCGGGGAGCTGTTTTTT,CASRVSSNTGELFF
NA,17,TRBJ2-4,TRBV30,NA,TGTGCCTGGAGCCCCCCGGGTCGAGGATGGGCCAAAAACATTCAGTACTTC,CAWSPPGRGWAKNIQYF
TRBD1,15,TRBJ1-1,TRBV5-1,NA,TGCGCCAGCAGCCAACAGGGGAAATTGAACACTGAAGCTTTCTTT,CASSQQGKLNTEAFF
TRBD1,14,TRBJ2-7,TRBV19,once,TGTGCCAGTAGTCACACCGGGACAGATTACGAGCAGTACTTC,CASSHTGTDYEQYF
NA,14,TRBJ1-2,TRBV7-3,NA,TGTGCCAGCAGCTTATCCGGGACGGACTATGGCTACACCTTC,CASSLSGTDYGYTF
NA,13,TRBJ1-6,TRBV25-1,once,TGTGCCAGCAGTACCCCAGGAAATTCACCCCTCCACTTT,CASSTPGNSPLHF
NA,14,TRBJ1-4,TRBV2,few,TGTGCCAGCACGTACGGGGGCAGGGACGAAAAACTGTTTTTT,CASTYGGRDEKLFF
NA,14,TRBJ1-1,TRBV11-3,NA,TGTGCCAGCAGCCCTAGCCCAGAGAACACTGAAGCTTTCTTT,CASSPSPENTEAFF
NA,14,TRBJ2-7,TRBV5-4,NA,TGTGCCAGCAGTCGCCCGGAGGGGGATTACGAGCAGTACTTC,CASSRPEGDYEQYF
NA,17,TRBJ1-2,TRBV7-2,NA,TGTGCCAGCAGCTACCGCCCGCGAGGGTCTTCTAACTATGGCTACACCTTC,CASSYRPRGSSNYGYTF
TRBD1,15,TRBJ2-3,TRBV24-1,NA,TGTGCCACCAGTGATCAGGGACAGGGAGGCGATACGCAGTATTTT,CATSDQGQGGDTQYF
NA,15,TRBJ1-5,TRBV29-1,few,TGCAGCGCTGCGGACGGCCTTTTGGGCAATCAGCCCCAGCATTTT,CSAADGLLGNQPQHF
TRBD2,15,TRBJ2-7,TRBV28,NA,TGTGCCAGCAGTGACCCCGGGACTAGCTCCTACGAGCAGTACTTC,CASSDPGTSSYEQYF
NA,14,TRBJ2-5,TRBV7-2,NA,TGTGCCAGCAGCTTAGTGGACAGCCAAGAGACCCAGTACTTC,CASSLVDSQETQYF
NA,16,TRBJ1-6,TRBV7-2,once,TGTGCCAGCAGTACCTCCAGCCCGGCAGTGGGTTCACCCCTCCACTTT,CASSTSSPAVGSPLHF